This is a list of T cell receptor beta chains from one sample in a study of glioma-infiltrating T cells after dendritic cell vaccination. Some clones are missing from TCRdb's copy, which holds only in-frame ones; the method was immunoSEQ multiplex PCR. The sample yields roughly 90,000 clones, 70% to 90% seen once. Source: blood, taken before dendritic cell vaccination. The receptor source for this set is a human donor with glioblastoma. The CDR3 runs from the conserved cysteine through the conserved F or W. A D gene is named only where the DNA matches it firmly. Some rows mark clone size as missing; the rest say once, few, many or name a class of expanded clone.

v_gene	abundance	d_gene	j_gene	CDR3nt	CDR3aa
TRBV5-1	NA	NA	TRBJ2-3	TGCGCCAGCAGCCCGAGCGGGAGCACAGATACGCAGTATTTT	CASSPSGSTDTQYF
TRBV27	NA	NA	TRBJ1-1	TGTGCCAGCAGTTTTGGGCAGGTGAACACTGAAGCTTTCTTT	CASSFGQVNTEAFF
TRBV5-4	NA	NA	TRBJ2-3	TGTGCCAGCAGCCCCTGGGAGGCCAACACAGATACGCAGTATTTT	CASSPWEANTDTQYF
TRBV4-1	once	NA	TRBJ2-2	TGCGCCAGCAGCCAAGTCGGCACCGGGGAGCTGTTTTTT	CASSQVGTGELFF
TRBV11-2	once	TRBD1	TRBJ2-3	TGTGCCAGCAGCAGCGCCGGGACAGGGACAGATACGCAGTATTTT	CASSSAGTGTDTQYF
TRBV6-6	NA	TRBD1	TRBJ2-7	TGTGCCACCCTCCGGGACAGCTCCTACGAGCAGTACTTC	CATLRDSSYEQYF
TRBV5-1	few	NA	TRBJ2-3	TGCGCCAGCAGCATGACAGACACAGATACGCAGTATTTT	CASSMTDTDTQYF
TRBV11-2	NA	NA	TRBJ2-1	TGTGCCAGCAGCCACCCTAGGTCCCCGGGTATGCAGTTCTTC	CASSHPRSPGMQFF
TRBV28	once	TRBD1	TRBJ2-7	TGTGCCAGCAGTTTCGGGGACAGACTCTACGAGCAGTACTTC	CASSFGDRLYEQYF
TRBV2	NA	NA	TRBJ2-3	TGTGCCAGCAGTTACTCCCTCACAGATACGCAGTATTTT	CASSYSLTDTQYF
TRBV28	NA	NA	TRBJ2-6	TGTGCCAGCAGTTTTCTGTCTGGGGCCAACGTCCTGACTTTC	CASSFLSGANVLTF
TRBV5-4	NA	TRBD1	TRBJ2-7	TGTGCCGGAAGGACAGGGGGCATGGACGAGCAGTACTTC	CAGRTGGMDEQYF
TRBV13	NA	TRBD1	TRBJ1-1	TGTGCCAGCAGACCTGGACAGGGCAAGGGGAACACTGAAGCTTTCTTT	CASRPGQGKGNTEAFF
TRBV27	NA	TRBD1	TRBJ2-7	TGTGCCAGCAGTTTAGTACAGGGGAACTACGAGCAGTACTTC	CASSLVQGNYEQYF
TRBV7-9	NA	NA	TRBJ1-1	TGTGCCAGCAGCTTAGGAACAGCCACTGAAGCTTTCTTT	CASSLGTATEAFF
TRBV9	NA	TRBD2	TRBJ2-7	TGTGCCAGCAGCGGGATAGCGGGGGGTTACAACGAGCAGTACTTC	CASSGIAGGYNEQYF
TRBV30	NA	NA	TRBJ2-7	TGTGCCTGGAGTCTAGAGCGGATAGGATCAGGCGAGCAGTACTTC	CAWSLERIGSGEQYF
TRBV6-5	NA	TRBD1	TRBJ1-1	TGTGCCAGCAGCCAGACAGGGATTAACACTGAAGCTTTCTTT	CASSQTGINTEAFF
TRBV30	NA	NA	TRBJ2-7	TGTGCCTGGAGTGAGGGACTTTCCTACGAGCAGTACTTC	CAWSEGLSYEQYF
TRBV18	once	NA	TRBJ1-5	TGTGCCAGCTCCCAACAGGGATCCAATCAGCCCCAGCATTTT	CASSQQGSNQPQHF
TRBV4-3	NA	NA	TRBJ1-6	TGCGCCAGCAGCCAAGATAAGGAGCAGGGTGAAATCTATAATTCACCCCTCCACTTT	CASSQDKEQGEIYNSPLHF
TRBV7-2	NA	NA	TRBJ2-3	TGTGCCAGCAGCTTAGATTTCCGGGATACGCAGTATTTT	CASSLDFRDTQYF
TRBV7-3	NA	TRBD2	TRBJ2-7	TGTGCCAGCAGCTTAGCGGGAGGCTCCTACGAGCAGTACTTC	CASSLAGGSYEQYF
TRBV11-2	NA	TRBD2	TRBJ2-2	TGTGCCAGCAGGAGACTAGCGGGAGGGTACACCGGGGAGCTGTTTTTT	CASRRLAGGYTGELFF
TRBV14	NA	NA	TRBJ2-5	TGTGCCAGCAGCTTAGAAGTGCCGCGGACCCAGTACTTC	CASSLEVPRTQYF
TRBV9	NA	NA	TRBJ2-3	TGTGCCAGCAGCCCTACACTAGCCAGTATGGCCTATACGCAGTATTTT	CASSPTLASMAYTQYF
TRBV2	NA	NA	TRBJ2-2	TGTGCCAGCAGTGACGGGAACACCGGGGAGCTGTTTTTT	CASSDGNTGELFF
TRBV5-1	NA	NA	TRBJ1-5	TGCGCCAGCAGCTTGGTTCCAGGGGTAAATCAGCCCCAGCATTTT	CASSLVPGVNQPQHF
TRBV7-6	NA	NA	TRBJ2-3	TGTGCCAGCAGCCGGACTAACCCAGATACGCAGTATTTT	CASSRTNPDTQYF
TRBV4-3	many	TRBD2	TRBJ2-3	TGCGCCAGCAGCCCCAGACTAGCGGGGGGCCCCAGCACAGATACGCAGTATTTT	CASSPRLAGGPSTDTQYF
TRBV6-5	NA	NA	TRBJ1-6	TGTGCCAGCGGGACAAGCTCCTATAATTCACCCCTCCACTTT	CASGTSSYNSPLHF
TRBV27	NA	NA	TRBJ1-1	TGTGCCAGCAGTTTGCGGGGACTGAACACTGAAGCTTTCTTT	CASSLRGLNTEAFF
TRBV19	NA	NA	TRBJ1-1	TGTGCCAGTAGTAGACAGCCCAACACTGAAGCTTTCTTT	CASSRQPNTEAFF
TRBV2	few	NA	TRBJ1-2	TGTGCCAGCAGTGGACAGATTAGCTATGGCTACACCTTC	CASSGQISYGYTF
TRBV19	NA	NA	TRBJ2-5	TGTGCCAGTAGCCGGAGCTACCAAGAGACCCAGTACTTC	CASSRSYQETQYF
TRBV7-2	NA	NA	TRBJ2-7	TGTGCCAGCAGCTTCAGCTACGAGCAGTACTTC	CASSFSYEQYF